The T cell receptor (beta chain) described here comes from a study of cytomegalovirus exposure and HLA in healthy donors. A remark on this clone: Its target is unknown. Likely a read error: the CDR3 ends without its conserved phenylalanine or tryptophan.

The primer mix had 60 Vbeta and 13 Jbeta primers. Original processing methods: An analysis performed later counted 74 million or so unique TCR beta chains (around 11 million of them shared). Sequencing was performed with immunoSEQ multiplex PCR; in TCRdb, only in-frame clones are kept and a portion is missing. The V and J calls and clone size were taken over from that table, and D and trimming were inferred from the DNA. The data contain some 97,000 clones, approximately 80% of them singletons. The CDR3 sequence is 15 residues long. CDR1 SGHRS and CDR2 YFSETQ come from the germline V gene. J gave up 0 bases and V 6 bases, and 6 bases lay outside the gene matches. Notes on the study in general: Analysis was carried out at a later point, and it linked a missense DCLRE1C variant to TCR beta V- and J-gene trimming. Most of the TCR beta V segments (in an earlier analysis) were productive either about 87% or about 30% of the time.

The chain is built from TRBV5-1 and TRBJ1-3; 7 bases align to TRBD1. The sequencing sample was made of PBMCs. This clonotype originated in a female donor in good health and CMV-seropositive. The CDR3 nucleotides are TGCGCCAGCAAAGGGGGCGCCGGCTCTGGAAACACCATATATTCT. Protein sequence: CASKGGAGSGNTIYS.